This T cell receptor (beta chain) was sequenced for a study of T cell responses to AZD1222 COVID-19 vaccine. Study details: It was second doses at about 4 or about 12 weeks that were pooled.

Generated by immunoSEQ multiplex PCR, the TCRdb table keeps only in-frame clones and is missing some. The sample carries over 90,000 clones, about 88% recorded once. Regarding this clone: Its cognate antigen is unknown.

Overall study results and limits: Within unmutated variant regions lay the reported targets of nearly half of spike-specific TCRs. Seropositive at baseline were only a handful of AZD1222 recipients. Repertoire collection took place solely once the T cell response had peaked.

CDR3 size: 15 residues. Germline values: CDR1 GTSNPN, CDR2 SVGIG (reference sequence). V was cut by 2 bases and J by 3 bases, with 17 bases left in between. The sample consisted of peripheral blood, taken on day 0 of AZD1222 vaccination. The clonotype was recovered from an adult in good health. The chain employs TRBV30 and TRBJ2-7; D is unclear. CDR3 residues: CAWSPPTPGGYEQYF. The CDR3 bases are TGTGCCTGGAGTCCCCCGACCCCGGGTGGCTACGAGCAGTACTTC.